The 13 T cell receptor beta chains in this list originate from one sample, sequenced in a study of CXCR3-negative and CXCR3-positive naive CD8 T cells. cDNA libraries for TRB were generated by 5' RACE incorporating UMI labels. For each CDR3 protein, TCRdb gives one entry from its re-call of the 5' RACE reads, without DNA. Its clone listing holds tens of thousands of distinct CDR3 sequences. No antigens are known for them. Findings of the study overall: TRB CDR3 hydrophobicity was greater in CXCR3-positive naive cells than in CXCR3-negative naive cells.

The sample comprised naive CXCR3+ CD8+ T cells from blood. Subset here: CD45RO-CCR7+CD27+CD95- naive CD8+ T cells expressing CXCR3 (TNR3+). These receptors were obtained from a human donor in good health. Some clones in this sample may be carry-over from other donors' samples.

The J gene is TRBJ2-1, the V gene TRBV18. CDR1 is KGHSH, CDR2 LQKENI, per germline. The CDR3 contains 13 residues. The chain's CDR3 is CASSPPGGNEQFF.

The chain carries TRBV15 and TRBJ2-5; the D gene TCRdb calls, TRBD2, cannot be checked with no DNA. This CDR3 is 15 amino acids long. Per germline, CDR1 LNHNV and CDR2 YYDKDF (reference sequence). This CDR3 is CATSPKRRELETQYF.

This chain joins TRBV4-2 and TRBJ1-1; with no DNA, the TCRdb D assignment of TRBD1 cannot be verified. The CDR3 has 14 amino acids. Germline values: CDR1 LGHNA, CDR2 YNFKEQ. CDR3 amino acids: CASSQQGEYSEAFF.

The V and J genes are TRBV7-9 and TRBJ2-5; no DNA is available, so the TRBD1 call from TCRdb remains unchecked. CDR1 and CDR2 (germline): SEHNR, FQNEAQ (reference sequence). The CDR3 length is 17 residues. Here the CDR3 reads CASRSTEGTGDQETQYF.

The genes are TRBV28 and TRBJ2-3. Germline values: CDR1 MDHEN, CDR2 SYDVKM. This CDR3 region has 12 residues. The chain's CDR3 is CASSPQVSPQYF.

J is TRBJ2-1 and V is TRBV9; without DNA, the TCRdb call of TRBD2 cannot be checked. Germline V lookup: CDR1 SGDLS, CDR2 YYNGEE. This CDR3 contains 16 residues. CDR3 amino acids: CASSVARLVGYNEQFF.

This chain links TRBV4-2 with TRBJ2-1; TCRdb calls TRBD1, which cannot be checked without DNA. The CDR3 contains 13 residues. Germline loops: CDR1 LGHNA, CDR2 YNFKEQ. This CDR3 reads CASSQENRDEQFF.

The chain combines TRBV20-1 with TRBJ2-7. This CDR3 is built from 12 residues. Per germline, CDR1 DFQATT and CDR2 SNEGSKA (reference sequence). The CDR3 here is CSAPTRTYEQYF.

V gene TRBV5-1 combines with J gene TRBJ2-3; the TCRdb D gene call, TRBD1, has no DNA to confirm it. Germline V gives CDR1 SGHRS, CDR2 YFSETQ. This CDR3 has 20 residues. The CDR3 sequence: CASSPRWTDSRTSSTDTQYF.

The chain uses TRBV28 and TRBJ2-1; TCRdb indicates TRBD1, and absent DNA this call remains unverified. The germline CDR1 and CDR2 sequences are MDHEN and SYDVKM. The CDR3 covers 16 residues. This CDR3 is CASSVGYRDVYDEQFF.

The chain joins TRBV27 to TRBJ2-7; the TRBD1 assignment by TCRdb is unverifiable without DNA. The CDR3 length is 15 residues. Germline CDR1 and CDR2: MNHEY and SMNVEV (reference sequence). This CDR3 is CASSLRGTEFYEQYF.

CDR3 sequence reads: CASSLERSVAGDTQYF. The V gene is TRBV5-1, the J gene TRBJ2-3; TCRdb's D call, TRBD1, is unchecked because there is no DNA. The CDR3 has 16 residues. CDR1 is SGHRS, CDR2 YFSETQ, per germline.

V is TRBV29-1 and J is TRBJ2-7; absent DNA, TCRdb's TRBD1 call cannot be checked. Germline loops: CDR1 SQVTM, CDR2 ANQGSEA. This CDR3 has 14 residues. CDR3 residues: CSVEKTGGKYEQYF.